This T cell receptor (beta chain) was captured in a study of blood T cell repertoires in COVID-19. Sequencing used immunoSEQ multiplex PCR; TCRdb keeps in-frame clones, though not all of them. The table shows 200,000 or so clones, with under 85% occurring only once. Points on this clone: Germline is not matched at one junction end, which may reflect a read error.

The receptor comes from a man aged 55-75 years with active or convalescent COVID-19. Sequencing was performed on peripheral blood.

Written as DNA, the CDR3 is TGCGCCAGCAGCCAAGAAATCAGTAACACACATACGCAGTATTTT. Its translation is CASSQEISNTHTQYF. The V gene is TRBV4-3, the J gene TRBJ2-3; no reliable D call. The V gene's germline CDR1 is LGHNA and CDR2 YSLEER. The CDR3 is 15 amino acids.